One and the same sample provided the 26 T cell receptor beta chains below, sequenced in a study of blood T cells in healthy people across ages. Through a sample-barcoded 5' primer and a J-beta primer mix, a second PCR was run for 7 to 11 cycles. TCRdb reprocessed the 5' RACE reads with MiXCR, giving one entry per CDR3 protein. This sample has roughly 1.7 million distinct CDR3 sequences, with 30% to 35% found just once. The sequenced material came from blood. The receptors were sampled from a woman younger than 45 in good health.

This clonotype showed up many times. V gene TRBV5-1 combines with J gene TRBJ2-3; 10 bases agree with TRBD1. The CDR3 runs 14 residues. Per the germline V gene, CDR1 is SGHRS and CDR2 is YFSETQ. V was clipped by 3 bases and J by 4 bases; unmatched bases: 2. The CDR3 DNA sequence: TGCGCCAGCAGCTCCGGGACAGGGGCAGATACGCAGTATTTT. The encoded protein is CASSSGTGADTQYF.

This clonotype turned up a few times. The chain couples TRBV6-1 to TRBJ2-7, with D possibly being TRBD2 (5 bases). The CDR3 runs 16 residues. V lost 3 bases and J lost 1, with 16 bases in between. Germline CDR1 MNHNS, CDR2 SASEGT. DNA for the CDR3: TGTGCCAGCAGTGACGGGGATAACGGGTGGTCCTACGAGCAGTACTTC. Translating gives CASSDGDNGWSYEQYF.

The chain has TRBV5-1 and TRBJ2-7, with D unresolved. V lost 0 bases and J 5 bases, leaving 12 bases between the germline ends. The CDR3 consists of 14 residues. Germline V CDR1 and CDR2: SGHRS, YFSETQ. CDR3 nucleotides: TGCGCCAGCAGCTTGGGACAAACTCGGGACGAGCAGTACTTC. Its protein is CASSLGQTRDEQYF.

This clonotype has just a few counts. The chain is built from TRBV29-1 and TRBJ1-4; no clear D. There are 15 residues in the CDR3. Trimming left V 1 base short and J 8 bases short, with 17 bases between. Germline CDR1 and CDR2: SQVTM and ANQGSEA. The CDR3 nucleotides read TGCAGCGTTGAAGCGACCGGGCGAGAAAGCGAAAAACTGTTTTTT. Its translation is CSVEATGRESEKLFF.

The CDR3 loop reads CASSLGQERGKLFF. CDR3 sequence (DNA): TGCGCCAGCAGCTTGGGTCAGGAGAGGGGAAAACTGTTTTTT. The rearrangement links TRBV5-1 to TRBJ1-4, with D perhaps matching TRBD1 (5 bases). CDR3 size: 14 residues. V lost 0 bases, J lost 10 bases, and 13 bases lay in between. In germline, CDR1 is SGHRS, CDR2 YFSETQ.

In the case of this clonotype: A much larger clone is a single base away; this may be a read error. This chain links TRBV4-1 with TRBJ2-5, with D unresolved. From germline, CDR1 is MGHRA and CDR2 YSYEKL. Trimming left V 2 bases short and J 5 bases short, with 15 bases between. The CDR3 loop spans 15 amino acids. CDR3 residues: CASSQIGPARETQYF. Here the CDR3 DNA reads TGCGCCAGCAGCCAAATTGGGCCAGCGCGGGAGACCCAGTACTTC.

Concerning this clonotype itself: The junction does not match germline at one end; this may be a read error. The rearrangement uses TRBV7-9 and TRBJ2-4; tentatively, D is TRBD1 (5 bases). The CDR3 loop spans 15 amino acids. In germline, CDR1 is SEHNR, CDR2 FQNEAQ (reference sequence). This CDR3 reads CASEFRVDAKNIRYF. The CDR3 DNA follows: TGTGCCAGCGAATTCAGGGTAGACGCCAAAAACATTCGGTACTTC.

This sequence joins TRBV27 and TRBJ2-7; 7 nucleotides align to TRBD1. CDR1 and CDR2 from the germline V gene are MNHEY and SMNVEV (reference sequence). The trim removed 5 bases at V and 2 bases at J, leaving 6 bases unmatched. The CDR3 totals 14 residues. The CDR3 is CASSPHRGTYEQYF. The CDR3 bases are TGTGCCAGCAGTCCCCACAGGGGAACCTACGAGCAGTACTTC.

This clonotype was observed a few times. The V call is TRBV12-5, the J call TRBJ2-1; no reliable D call. The germline V gene has CDR1 LGHNT and CDR2 FRNRAP. The length of the CDR3 is 13 residues. Trimming left V 3 bases short and J 5 bases short, with 8 bases between. This CDR3 is CASGFGWHNEQFF. CDR3 nucleotides: TGTGCTAGTGGTTTCGGCTGGCACAATGAGCAGTTCTTC. Using reference TRBV12-5 and TRBJ2-1 for the parts outside the CDR3, the full variable domain is DARVTQTPRHKVTEMGQEVTMRCQPILGHNTVFWYRQTMMQGLELLAYFRNRAPLDDSGMPKDRFSAEMPDATLATLKIQPSEPRDSAVYFCASGFGWHNEQFFGPGTRLTVL.

The table lists this clonotype with a few counts. J is TRBJ1-2 and V is TRBV3-1, with no clear D. CDR3 length equals 13 residues. V was trimmed by 0 bases and J by 4 bases, leaving 6 bases between them. Germline V lookup: CDR1 LGHDT, CDR2 YNNKEL (reference sequence). CDR3 in DNA: TGTGCCAGCAGCCAAGAGAACCTCTATGGCTACACCTTC. Translated, it gives CASSQENLYGYTF.

Worth noting for this clonotype: Compared with germline, one end of the junction differs, possibly owing to a read error. The chain links TRBV29-1 to TRBJ1-5, with D maybe TRBD1 (5 bases). Looked up from germline, CDR1 is SQVTM and CDR2 is ANQGSEA. This CDR3 is 13 amino acids long. As DNA, the CDR3 is TGCAGCGTTCGCGACAGTAACAATGAGCCCCAGCATTTT. Translated: CSVRDSNNEPQHF.

In its sample, this clonotype was seen a few times. The chain employs TRBV6-4 and TRBJ2-3; a possible D gene is TRBD2 (5 bases). Trimming pared 6 bases from V and 3 bases from J, leaving 16 bases between. Germline loops: CDR1 MRHNA, CDR2 SNTAGT. This CDR3 spans 15 amino acids. The CDR3 sequence: CASRAAGELTDTQYF. In nucleotides, the CDR3 is TGTGCCAGCAGAGCCGCGGGCGAACTGACAGATACGCAGTATTTT.

The genes are TRBV30 and TRBJ2-3; D not certain. The CDR3 spans 14 residues. Trimming took 3 bases from V and 0 from J, leaving 10 bases between them. Germline loops: CDR1 GTSNPN, CDR2 SVGIG (reference sequence). The CDR3 nucleotides read TGTGCCTGGAGACGGGCCCCGAGCACAGATACGCAGTATTTT. This sequence encodes CAWRRAPSTDTQYF.

This clonotype was counted between two and nine times. V and J are TRBV7-9 and TRBJ2-5; D is perhaps TRBD1 (6 bases). With 3 bases removed from V and 4 bases from J, the gap between germline ends came to 15 bases. Germline V lookup: CDR1 SEHNR, CDR2 FQNEAQ (reference sequence). The CDR3 is 15 residues long. Here the CDR3 DNA reads TGTGCCAGCAGCTTCTCTACATCCAGGGGAGAGACCCAGTACTTC. Amino acids: CASSFSTSRGETQYF.

The rearrangement links TRBV20-1 to TRBJ2-1, with D possibly being TRBD1 (6 bases). This CDR3 comprises 11 residues. Trimming removed 4 bases at V and 7 bases at J, with 8 bases between. Germline assignment: CDR1 DFQATT and CDR2 SNEGSKA (reference sequence). The CDR3 DNA is TGCAGTGCTAACAGGGATAATGAGCAGTTCTTC. Translation gives CSANRDNEQFF.

This clonotype has more than one count but fewer than ten. This chain connects TRBV4-1 to TRBJ2-7, with D maybe TRBD2 (5 bases). Germline V CDR1 and CDR2: MGHRA, YSYEKL. V dropped 3 bases and J dropped 4 bases, with 13 bases sitting between them. CDR3 length: 14 amino acids. CDR3 amino acids: CASSHDLAKYEQYF. DNA for the CDR3: TGCGCCAGCAGCCACGACCTAGCTAAATACGAGCAGTACTTC.

The chain is built from TRBV5-1 and TRBJ2-7, with 8 bases aligning to TRBD1. The CDR3 runs 17 residues. Losses at the gene ends were 3 bases for V and 4 bases for J; bases not matched to a gene: 15. Per germline, CDR1 SGHRS and CDR2 YFSETQ. The CDR3 DNA follows: TGCGCCAGCAGCTCGGGCCGAGTGGACAGGGTAAAGTACGAGCAGTACTTC. Protein product: CASSSGRVDRVKYEQYF. Full variable domain (missing parts from reference TRBV5-1 and TRBJ2-7): KAGVTQTPRYLIKTRGQQVTLSCSPISGHRSVSWYQQTPGQGLQFLFEYFSETQRNKGNFPGRFSGRQFSNSRSEMNVSTLELGDSALYLCASSSGRVDRVKYEQYFGPGTRLTVT.

The sample holds many counts of this clonotype. The CDR3 is CASGQGEQYF. In nucleotides, the CDR3 is TGTGCCAGCGGTCAGGGGGAGCAGTACTTC. The V and J genes are TRBV6-5 and TRBJ2-7, with D maybe TRBD1 (6 bases). The CDR3 runs to 10 residues. Germline V gives CDR1 MNHEY, CDR2 SVGAGI. Trimming stripped 8 bases from V and 7 bases from J, with 9 bases between.

J is TRBJ1-1 and V is TRBV19; a possible D gene is TRBD1 (5 bases). Deletions cut 3 bases from V and 0 bases from J, with 8 bases between. CDR3 size: 14 residues. Germline CDR1 is LNHDA and CDR2 is SQIVND (reference sequence). CDR3: CASSISGMNTEAFF. The CDR3 DNA is TGTGCCAGTAGTATCTCAGGGATGAACACTGAAGCTTTCTTT.

The chain is built from TRBV28 and TRBJ2-4, with D perhaps matching TRBD1 (6 bases). Between the trimmed V and J ends, which lost 1 base and 1 base, there was a span of 23 bases. CDR3 length: 20 amino acids. CDR1 and CDR2 from the germline V gene are MDHEN and SYDVKM. This CDR3 is CASSLYYWRGRGSAKNIQYF. DNA for the CDR3: TGTGCCAGCAGTTTATATTATTGGCGCGGCAGGGGATCGGCCAAAAACATTCAGTACTTC.

The table lists this clonotype with a count of one. This chain connects TRBV9 to TRBJ2-1; TRBD2 matches 10 bases. Germline lookup yields CDR1 SGDLS and CDR2 YYNGEE. The CDR3 length is 15 residues. Trimming at V came to 5 bases and at J to 5 bases, leaving 7 bases not matched to a gene. This chain's CDR3 is CASSPTSGDDNEQFF. The CDR3 bases are TGTGCCAGCAGTCCTACTAGCGGGGACGACAATGAGCAGTTCTTC.

This clonotype was detected a few times. The V gene is TRBV20-1, the J gene TRBJ2-5; 7 bases map to TRBD1. In germline, CDR1 is DFQATT, CDR2 SNEGSKA (reference sequence). The junction had 10 bases not matched to a gene; V was cut back by 1 base and J by 11 bases. The CDR3 runs to 13 residues. CDR3 sequence: CSARGGTDQRQYF. The CDR3 DNA follows: TGCAGTGCTAGAGGGGGGACAGACCAGCGGCAGTACTTC.

This chain links TRBV3-1 with TRBJ2-1; 7 bases line up with TRBD1. Germline CDR1 LGHDT, CDR2 YNNKEL (reference sequence). With 5 bases clipped from V and 7 bases from J, the junction kept 8 bases outside the gene matches. The CDR3 runs 14 residues. CDR3 protein: CASSAQGKLNEQFF. In DNA, the CDR3 is TGTGCCAGCAGCGCACAGGGGAAGTTAAATGAGCAGTTCTTC.

This rearrangement joins TRBV2 to TRBJ1-5, with unresolved D. From germline, CDR1 is SNHLY and CDR2 FYNNEI. Between the trimmed V and J ends, which lost 2 bases and 2 bases, there was a span of 19 bases. This CDR3 spans 18 amino acids. The CDR3 spells CASSESTLTPRGNQPQHF. CDR3 sequence (DNA): TGTGCCAGCAGTGAAAGTACCCTGACTCCTCGTGGCAATCAGCCCCAGCATTTT.

CDR3 sequence reads: CSVILPGQGNNQPQHF. The CDR3 DNA follows: TGCAGCGTTATCTTACCGGGACAGGGAAACAATCAGCCCCAGCATTTT. The chain uses TRBV29-1 and TRBJ1-5; TRBD1 matches at 9 bases. The CDR3 totals 16 residues. Germline V gene data show CDR1 as SQVTM and CDR2 as ANQGSEA. V lost 5 bases to trimming and J lost 3 bases; unmatched junction nucleotides: 11.

This chain links TRBV20-1 with TRBJ2-7; 9 nucleotides agree with TRBD2. Unmatched junction bases numbered 9, after V lost 1 base and J lost 2 bases. The CDR3 has 16 amino acids. The germline CDR1 and CDR2 sequences are DFQATT and SNEGSKA (reference sequence). The CDR3 here is CSARGWVAGVTYEQYF. The CDR3 nucleotides are TGCAGTGCTAGAGGGTGGGTAGCGGGAGTTACCTACGAGCAGTACTTC.